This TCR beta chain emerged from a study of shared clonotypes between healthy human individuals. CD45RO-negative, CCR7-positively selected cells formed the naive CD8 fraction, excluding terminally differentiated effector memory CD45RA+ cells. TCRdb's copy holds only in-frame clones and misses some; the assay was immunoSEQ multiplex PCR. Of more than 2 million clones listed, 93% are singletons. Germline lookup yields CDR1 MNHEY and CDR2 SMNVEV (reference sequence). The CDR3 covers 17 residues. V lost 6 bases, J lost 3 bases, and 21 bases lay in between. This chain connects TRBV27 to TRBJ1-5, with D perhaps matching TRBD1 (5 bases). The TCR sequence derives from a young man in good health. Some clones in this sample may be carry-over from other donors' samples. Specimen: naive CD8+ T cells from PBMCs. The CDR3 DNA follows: TGTGCCAGCAGCTCGGGGCCCCCGGTCGGATCCAATCAGCCCCAGCATTTT. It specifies CASSSGPPVGSNQPQHF.